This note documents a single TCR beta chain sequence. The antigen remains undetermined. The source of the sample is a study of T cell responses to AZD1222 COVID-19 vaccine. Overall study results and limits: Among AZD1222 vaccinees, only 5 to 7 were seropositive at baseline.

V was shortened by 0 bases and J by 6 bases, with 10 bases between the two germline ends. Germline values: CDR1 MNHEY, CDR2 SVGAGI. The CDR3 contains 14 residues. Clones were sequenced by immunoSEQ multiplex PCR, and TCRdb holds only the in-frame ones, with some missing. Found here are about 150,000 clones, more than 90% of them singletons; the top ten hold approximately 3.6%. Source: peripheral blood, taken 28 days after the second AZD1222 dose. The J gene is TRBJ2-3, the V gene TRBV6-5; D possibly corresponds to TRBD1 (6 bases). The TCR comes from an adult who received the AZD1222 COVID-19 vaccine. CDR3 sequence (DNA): TGTGCCAGCAGTTACTCGGACAGTTCGGATACGCAGTATTTT. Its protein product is CASSYSDSSDTQYF.